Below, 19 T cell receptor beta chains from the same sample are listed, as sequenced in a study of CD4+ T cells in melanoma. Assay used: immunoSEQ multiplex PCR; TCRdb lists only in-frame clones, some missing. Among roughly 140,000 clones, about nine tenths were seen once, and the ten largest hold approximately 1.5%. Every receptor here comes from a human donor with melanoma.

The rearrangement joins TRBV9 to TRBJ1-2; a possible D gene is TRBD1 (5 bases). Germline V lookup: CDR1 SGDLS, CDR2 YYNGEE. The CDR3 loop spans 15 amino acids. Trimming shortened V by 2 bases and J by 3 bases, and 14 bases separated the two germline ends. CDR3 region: CASSVRLGQDYGYTF. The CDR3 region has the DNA TGTGCCAGCAGCGTCCGGTTGGGGCAGGACTATGGCTACACCTTC.

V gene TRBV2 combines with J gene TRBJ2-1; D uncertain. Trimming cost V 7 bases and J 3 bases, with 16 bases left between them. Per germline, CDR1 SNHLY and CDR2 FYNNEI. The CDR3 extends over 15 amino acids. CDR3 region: CASMTSQIIYNEQFF. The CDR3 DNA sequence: TGTGCCAGCATGACGTCTCAGATTATCTACAATGAGCAGTTCTTC.

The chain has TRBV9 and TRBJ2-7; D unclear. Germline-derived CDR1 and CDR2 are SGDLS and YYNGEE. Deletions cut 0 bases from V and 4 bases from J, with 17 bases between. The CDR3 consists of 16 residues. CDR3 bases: TGTGCCAGCAGCGTAGGAGGCCCCAATGGGGTGTACGAGCAGTACTTC. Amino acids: CASSVGGPNGVYEQYF. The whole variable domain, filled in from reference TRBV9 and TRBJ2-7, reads DSGVTQTPKHLITATGQRVTLRCSPRSGDLSVYWYQQSLDQGLQFLIQYYNGEERAKGNILERFSAQQFPDLHSELNLSSLELGDSALYFCASSVGGPNGVYEQYFGPGTRLTVT.

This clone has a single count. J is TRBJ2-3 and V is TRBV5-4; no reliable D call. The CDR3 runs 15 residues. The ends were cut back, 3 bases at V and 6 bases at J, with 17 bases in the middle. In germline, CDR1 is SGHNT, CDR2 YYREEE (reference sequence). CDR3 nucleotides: TGTGCCAGCAGCTCTAGGACGGAAGCCTTTGATACGCAGTATTTT. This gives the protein CASSSRTEAFDTQYF.

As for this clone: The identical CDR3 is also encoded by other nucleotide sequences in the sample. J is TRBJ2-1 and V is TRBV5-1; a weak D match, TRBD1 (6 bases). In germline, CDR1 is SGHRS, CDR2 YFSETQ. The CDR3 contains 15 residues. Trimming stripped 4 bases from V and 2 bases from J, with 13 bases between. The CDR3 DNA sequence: TGCGCCAGCAGCCGAGACAGGTCCACCTACAATGAGCAGTTCTTC. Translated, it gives CASSRDRSTYNEQFF.

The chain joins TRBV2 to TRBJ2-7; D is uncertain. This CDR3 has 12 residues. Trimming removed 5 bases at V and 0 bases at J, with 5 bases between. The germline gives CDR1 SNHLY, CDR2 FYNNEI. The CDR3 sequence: CASSSSSYEQYF. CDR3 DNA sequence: TGTGCCAGCAGTTCAAGCTCCTACGAGCAGTACTTC.

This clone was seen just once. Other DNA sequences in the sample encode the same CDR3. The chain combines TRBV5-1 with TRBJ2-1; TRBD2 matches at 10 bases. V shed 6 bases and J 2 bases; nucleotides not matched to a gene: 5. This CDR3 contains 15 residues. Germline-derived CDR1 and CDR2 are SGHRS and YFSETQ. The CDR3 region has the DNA TGCGCCAGCACCCCCCTAGCGGGGGCCTACAATGAGCAGTTCTTC. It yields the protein CASTPLAGAYNEQFF.

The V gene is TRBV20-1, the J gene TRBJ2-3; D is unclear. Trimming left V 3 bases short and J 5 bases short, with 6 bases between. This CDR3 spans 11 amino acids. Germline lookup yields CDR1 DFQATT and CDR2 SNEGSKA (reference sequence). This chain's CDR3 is CSASGGDTQYF. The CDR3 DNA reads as TGCAGTGCTAGTGGCGGAGATACGCAGTATTTT.

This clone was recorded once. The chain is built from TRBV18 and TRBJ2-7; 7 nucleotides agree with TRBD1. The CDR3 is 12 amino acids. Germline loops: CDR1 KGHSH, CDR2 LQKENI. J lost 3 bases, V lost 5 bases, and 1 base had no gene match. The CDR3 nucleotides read TGTGCCAGCTCAGGGGACAGCTACGAGCAGTACTTC. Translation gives CASSGDSYEQYF.

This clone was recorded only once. The CDR3: CAISEGQIYGYTF. CDR3 nucleotide sequence: TGTGCCATCAGTGAGGGGCAGATCTATGGCTACACCTTC. V gene TRBV10-3 combines with J gene TRBJ1-2; the D is unclear. This CDR3 has 13 amino acids. V lost 2 bases and J 4 bases, leaving 8 bases between the germline ends. Germline V lookup: CDR1 ENHRY, CDR2 SYGVKD.

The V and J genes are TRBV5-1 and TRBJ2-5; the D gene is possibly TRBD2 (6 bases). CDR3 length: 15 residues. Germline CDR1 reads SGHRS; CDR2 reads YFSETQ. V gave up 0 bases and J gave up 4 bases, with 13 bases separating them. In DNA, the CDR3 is TGCGCCAGCAGCTTGGGTGGGGGGAATCGAGAGACCCAGTACTTC. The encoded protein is CASSLGGGNRETQYF.

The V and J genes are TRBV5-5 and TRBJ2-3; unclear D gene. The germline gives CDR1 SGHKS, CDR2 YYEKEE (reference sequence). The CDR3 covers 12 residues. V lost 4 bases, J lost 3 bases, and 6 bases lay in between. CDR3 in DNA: TGTGCCAGCAGCCAGAGAACAGATACGCAGTATTTT. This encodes CASSQRTDTQYF.

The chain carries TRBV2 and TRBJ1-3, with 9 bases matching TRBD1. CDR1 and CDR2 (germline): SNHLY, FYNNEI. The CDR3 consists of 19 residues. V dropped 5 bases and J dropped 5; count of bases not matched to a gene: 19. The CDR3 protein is CASSKHRTGDISLRNTIYF. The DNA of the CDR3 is TGTGCCAGCAGTAAACACCGGACAGGGGATATTAGTCTGCGAAACACCATATATTTT.

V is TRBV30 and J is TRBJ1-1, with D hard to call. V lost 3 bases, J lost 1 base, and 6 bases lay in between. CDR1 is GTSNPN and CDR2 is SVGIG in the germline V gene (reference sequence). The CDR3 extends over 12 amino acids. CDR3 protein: CAWRAGNTEAFF. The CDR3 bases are TGTGCCTGGAGGGCCGGGAACACTGAAGCTTTCTTT.

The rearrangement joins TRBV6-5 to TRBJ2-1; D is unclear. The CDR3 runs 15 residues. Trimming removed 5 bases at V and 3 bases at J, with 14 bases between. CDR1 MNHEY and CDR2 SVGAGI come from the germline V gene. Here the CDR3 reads CASSRPGIHYNEQFF. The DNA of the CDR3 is TGTGCCAGCAGTCGTCCAGGCATCCACTACAATGAGCAGTTCTTC.

The CDR3 sequence: CASSQEGPGGYGYTF. Written as DNA, the CDR3 is TGCGCCAGCAGCCAAGAAGGGCCGGGGGGCTATGGCTACACCTTC. The chain joins TRBV4-1 to TRBJ1-2, with D maybe TRBD1 (5 bases). V lost 0 bases and J lost 4, with 12 bases in between. The CDR3 runs 15 residues. Germline CDR1 is MGHRA and CDR2 is YSYEKL.

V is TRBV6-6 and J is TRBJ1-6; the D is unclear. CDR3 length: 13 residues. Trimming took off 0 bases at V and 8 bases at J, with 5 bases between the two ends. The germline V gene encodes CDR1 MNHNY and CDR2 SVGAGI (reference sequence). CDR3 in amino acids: CASSYSRDSPLHF. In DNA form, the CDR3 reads TGTGCCAGCAGTTACTCAAGGGATTCACCCCTCCACTTT.

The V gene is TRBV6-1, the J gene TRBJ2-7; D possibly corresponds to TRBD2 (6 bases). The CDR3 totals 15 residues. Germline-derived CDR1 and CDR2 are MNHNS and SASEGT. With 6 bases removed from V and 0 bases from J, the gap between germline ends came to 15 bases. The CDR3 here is CASRGPGTYSYEQYF. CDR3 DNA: TGTGCCAGCAGAGGGCCCGGGACTTACTCCTACGAGCAGTACTTC.

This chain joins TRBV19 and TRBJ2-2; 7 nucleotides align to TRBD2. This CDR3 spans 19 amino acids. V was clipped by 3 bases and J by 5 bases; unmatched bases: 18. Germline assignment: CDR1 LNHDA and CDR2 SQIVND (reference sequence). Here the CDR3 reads CASSIGTSGASGRTGELFF. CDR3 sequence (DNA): TGTGCCAGTAGTATTGGAACGAGTGGAGCTAGCGGTAGGACCGGGGAGCTGTTTTTT.